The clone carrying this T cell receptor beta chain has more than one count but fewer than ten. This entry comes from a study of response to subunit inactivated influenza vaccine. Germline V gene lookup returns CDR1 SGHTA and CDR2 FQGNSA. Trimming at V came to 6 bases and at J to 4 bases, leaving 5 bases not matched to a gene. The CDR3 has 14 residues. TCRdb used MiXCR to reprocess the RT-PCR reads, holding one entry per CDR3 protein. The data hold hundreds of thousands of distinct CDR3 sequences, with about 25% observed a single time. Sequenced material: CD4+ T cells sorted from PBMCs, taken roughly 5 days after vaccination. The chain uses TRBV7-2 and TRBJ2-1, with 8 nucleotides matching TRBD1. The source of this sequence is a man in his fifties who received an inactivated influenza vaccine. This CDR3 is CASRGTGQYNEQFF. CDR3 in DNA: TGTGCCAGCAGAGGGACAGGCCAATACAATGAGCAGTTCTTC. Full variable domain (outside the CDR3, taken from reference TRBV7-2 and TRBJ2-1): GAGVSQSPSNKVTEKGKDVELRCDPISGHTALYWYRQSLGQGLEFLIYFQGNSAPDKSGLPSDRFSAERTGGSVSTLTIQRTQQEDSAVYLCASRGTGQYNEQFFGPGTRLTVL.